The 13 T cell receptor beta chains below all came from one sample that was sequenced in a study of control samples from healthy donors and cancer patients. Using immunoSEQ multiplex PCR, the repertoire was profiled, and TCRdb retains in-frame clones only, with some absent. In the table there are around 150,000 clones, roughly 95% of which are singletons. Sequenced material: blood. The receptors shown here come from a woman aged 30 to 39 in good health.

The genes are TRBV6-5 and TRBJ2-7, with D perhaps being TRBD1 or TRBD2 (5 bases each). The CDR3 runs 15 residues. Per germline, CDR1 MNHEY and CDR2 SVGAGI. V dropped 2 bases and J dropped 0 bases, with 11 bases sitting between them. The CDR3 reads CASSYGGRSSYEQYF. The CDR3 DNA is TGTGCCAGCAGTTACGGGGGAAGGAGCTCCTACGAGCAGTACTTC.

Written as DNA, the CDR3 is TGTGCCAGCAGTACACCCGGTGCTGAAGCTTTCTTT. Encoded protein: CASSTPGAEAFF. This chain joins TRBV28 and TRBJ1-1, with D uncertain. Germline V gives CDR1 MDHEN, CDR2 SYDVKM. The CDR3 contains 12 residues. Trimming shortened V by 5 bases and J by 6 bases, and 10 bases separated the two germline ends.

The chain carries TRBV30 and TRBJ1-2; 8 bases align to TRBD1. The V and J ends lost 2 bases and 6 bases, in that order; junction bases with no gene match: 8. Germline V gene lookup returns CDR1 GTSNPN and CDR2 SVGIG (reference sequence). This CDR3 comprises 14 residues. The CDR3 sequence is CAWSPTGGGNGYTF. CDR3 nucleotide sequence: TGTGCCTGGAGTCCCACAGGGGGAGGGAATGGCTACACCTTC.

The chain uses TRBV6-2 or TRBV6-3 and TRBJ2-7; D gene uncertain. The CDR3 contains 17 residues. The V and J ends lost 0 bases and 0 bases respectively, with 15 bases between them. Looked up from germline, CDR1 is MNHEY and CDR2 is SVGEGT. The CDR3 is CASSYSIRKQSSYEQYF. The CDR3 coding sequence is TGTGCCAGCAGTTACTCGATCCGAAAACAGAGCTCCTACGAGCAGTACTTC.

V gene TRBV6-5 combines with J gene TRBJ2-3; 7 nucleotides align to TRBD1. V was pared by 11 bases and J by 8 bases, with 7 bases of the junction left unmatched. CDR1 and CDR2 (germline): MNHEY, SVGAGI. This CDR3 spans 11 amino acids. The CDR3 protein is CAGARDSTQYF. CDR3 DNA sequence: TGTGCCGGAGCACGGGACAGTACGCAGTATTTT.

Written as DNA, the CDR3 is TGTGCCAGCAGTCACCAGGGGCGCAACTATGGCTACACCTTC. Encoded protein: CASSHQGRNYGYTF. The chain has TRBV6-5 and TRBJ1-2; D is possibly TRBD1 (6 bases). The CDR3 has 14 residues. The V end was cut by 5 bases, the J end by 2 bases, with 12 bases between. Germline V lookup: CDR1 MNHEY, CDR2 SVGAGI.

The chain is built from TRBV29-1 and TRBJ2-7; weak D call: TRBD2 (6 bases). Germline loops: CDR1 SQVTM, CDR2 ANQGSEA. With 0 bases removed from V and 6 bases from J, the gap between germline ends came to 15 bases. The CDR3 consists of 14 residues. The CDR3 protein is CSVEEGGQGFEQYF. For the CDR3, the DNA is TGCAGCGTTGAAGAAGGAGGGCAGGGTTTCGAGCAGTACTTC.

This chain uses TRBV6-5 with TRBJ1-2; 8 bases align to TRBD1. Germline lookup yields CDR1 MNHEY and CDR2 SVGAGI. The V gene end was trimmed by 7 bases and the J gene end by 3 bases; junction bases not matched to a gene: 7. CDR3 length: 14 residues. The CDR3: CASIPGGADYGYTF. Written as DNA, the CDR3 is TGTGCCAGCATTCCAGGGGGCGCGGACTATGGCTACACCTTC.

This chain uses TRBV30 with TRBJ1-6; D may be TRBD1 (6 bases). In germline, CDR1 is GTSNPN, CDR2 SVGIG (reference sequence). The CDR3 is made up of 16 amino acids. Between the trimmed V and J ends, which lost 4 bases and 4 bases, there was a span of 17 bases. The CDR3 nucleotides read TGTGCCTGGACTGGTATATTGGGACATTATAATTCACCCCTCCACTTT. Residues: CAWTGILGHYNSPLHF. Together with reference TRBV30 and TRBJ1-6, the CDR3 gives the full variable domain: SQTIHQWPATLVQPVGSPLSLECTVEGTSNPNLYWYRQAAGRGLQLLFYSVGIGQISSEVPQNLSASRPQDRQFILSSKKLLLSDSGFYLCAWTGILGHYNSPLHFGNGTRLTVT.

The gene calls are TRBV28 and TRBJ2-7; D is perhaps TRBD1 (6 bases). The V and J ends lost 2 bases and 3 bases respectively, with 14 bases between them. The CDR3 totals 15 residues. The germline V gene encodes CDR1 MDHEN and CDR2 SYDVKM. The CDR3 protein is CASSLGGQFGYEQYF. DNA of the CDR3: TGTGCCAGCAGTTTAGGTGGACAGTTTGGCTACGAGCAGTACTTC.

The chain couples TRBV2 to TRBJ2-5, with D maybe TRBD2 (6 bases). The V gene lost 3 bases and the J gene lost 0 bases, with 14 bases spanning the gap. This CDR3 is built from 16 residues. Germline V lookup: CDR1 SNHLY, CDR2 FYNNEI. For the CDR3, the DNA is TGTGCCAGCAGTGAGATGTGGTCGGGGGACCAAGAGACCCAGTACTTC. This gives the protein CASSEMWSGDQETQYF.

The chain couples TRBV5-1 to TRBJ2-3; 7 nucleotides align to TRBD1. Germline CDR1 reads SGHRS; CDR2 reads YFSETQ. The ends lost 5 bases at V and 1 base at J; junction bases unmatched: 7. The CDR3 loop spans 15 amino acids. The CDR3 reads CASRHRGRGTDTQYF. The CDR3, as DNA: TGCGCCAGCAGACATAGGGGGCGAGGCACAGATACGCAGTATTTT.

The DNA of the CDR3 is TGTGCCAGCGCAGGGCAGTCCCTCTACGAGCAGTACTTC. Protein product: CASAGQSLYEQYF. The J gene is TRBJ2-7, the V gene TRBV6-6; weak D call: TRBD1 (5 bases). V was cut by 8 bases and J by 3 bases, with 14 bases left in between. CDR1 is MNHNY and CDR2 is SVGAGI in the germline V gene (reference sequence). There are 13 residues in the CDR3.